This T cell receptor (beta chain) was captured in a study of CD8 T cells in ankylosing spondylitis. A quantitative 5'-RACE method, one with molecular barcodes, was used to make TCR beta libraries. TCRdb recomputed calls from the 5' RACE reads with MiXCR, one row per CDR3 protein. The table lists 670,000 or so distinct CDR3 sequences, under 20% of them singletons. The CDR3 loop spans 15 amino acids. The V end was cut by 0 bases, the J end by 7 bases, with 13 bases between. CDR1 and CDR2 from the germline V gene are WNHNN and SYGVQD (reference sequence). Regarding this clonotype: Its antigen is not known.

Findings and limits, study-wide: Seemingly distinctive of ankylosing spondylitis blood was a TCR beta motif formed by eight highly homologous variants. Certain motif variants had earlier appeared in reactive arthritis synovial fluid and blood. Relatively rare in peripheral blood, disease-linked clones were also CD8+. Reportedly, disease-linked clones are significantly enriched in ankylosing spondylitis patients' matched synovial fluid.

Source material: blood, either unsorted or a sorted T cell fraction (not recorded which). The TCR was taken from a male donor with ankylosing spondylitis. The chain uses TRBV10-1 and TRBJ2-1, with D perhaps matching TRBD1 or TRBD2 (5 bases each). The CDR3 nucleotides read TGCGCCAGCAGTGAGTCATCCGGGACGCAGAATGAGCAGTTCTTC. Translated, it gives CASSESSGTQNEQFF.